These 24 T cell receptor beta chains share one sample of origin, sequenced in a study of blood T cells in healthy people across ages. Combining a sample-barcoded 5' primer with a J-beta primer mix, a second PCR ran for about 7 to 11 cycles. TCRdb reprocessed the 5' RACE reads with MiXCR, giving one entry per CDR3 protein. The table lists 850,000 to 1,300,000 distinct CDR3 sequences, roughly 45% of them singletons, with approximately 20% in the top ten. Sequenced input: blood. Source of these receptors: a woman aged 60 to 75 in good health.

V is TRBV7-9 and J is TRBJ2-7; D may be TRBD2 (6 bases). CDR1 and CDR2 (germline): SEHNR, FQNEAQ (reference sequence). The V end lost 3 bases, the J end lost 7 bases, and 13 bases lay between the germline ends. This CDR3 comprises 13 residues. The CDR3 DNA follows: TGTGCCAGCAGCTTCGGAGGGGCCAATGAGCAGTACTTC. It translates to CASSFGGANEQYF.

In its sample, this clonotype was seen once. The J gene is TRBJ1-2, the V gene TRBV20-1; TRBD1 agrees at 7 bases. The CDR3 sequence is 12 residues long. Germline assignment: CDR1 DFQATT and CDR2 SNEGSKA (reference sequence). V shed 7 bases, J shed 2 bases, and the junction held 4 bases outside the gene matches. The CDR3 DNA follows: TGCAGTGTTACACAGGGGAACTATGGCTACACCTTC. This codes for CSVTQGNYGYTF.

The chain links TRBV4-2 to TRBJ2-3, with D perhaps TRBD2 (6 bases). Germline V gives CDR1 LGHNA, CDR2 YNFKEQ. This CDR3 region has 16 residues. V gave up 1 base and J gave up 1 base, with 12 bases separating them. CDR3 nucleotide sequence: TGTGCCAGCAGCCAAGTGTGGGGCGGGGGCACAGATACGCAGTATTTT. It encodes CASSQVWGGGTDTQYF.

Comments on this clonotype: At one boundary the junction diverges from the germline segment, which might be a read error. This rearrangement joins TRBV5-1 to TRBJ2-5; 13 nucleotides align to TRBD2. The CDR3 runs to 14 residues. CDR1 and CDR2 from the germline V gene are SGHRS and YFSETQ. The CDR3 loop reads CASSHGLAGEAQYF. CDR3 coding DNA: TGCGCCAGCAGCCACGGACTAGCGGGAGAGGCCCAGTACTTC.

The sample holds one count of this clonotype. The chain is built from TRBV4-1 and TRBJ1-5; tentatively, D is TRBD1 (6 bases). The germline gives CDR1 MGHRA, CDR2 YSYEKL. V shed 2 bases and J shed 7 bases, with 18 bases lying between them. This CDR3 contains 16 residues. The CDR3 bases are TGCGCCAGCAGCCAAAACCAGGGGATCGGAGGACAGCCCCAGCATTTT. This encodes CASSQNQGIGGQPQHF.

The V gene is TRBV18, the J gene TRBJ2-5; D gene ambiguous. This CDR3 is 15 amino acids long. Trimming shortened V by 0 bases and J by 4 bases, and 12 bases separated the two germline ends. From germline, CDR1 is KGHSH and CDR2 LQKENI. The CDR3 coding sequence is TGTGCCAGCTCACCACCGTCAAGGTCGGGAGAGACCCAGTACTTC. The encoded protein is CASSPPSRSGETQYF.

In its sample, this clonotype was seen a few times. The chain uses TRBV18 and TRBJ2-2, with D perhaps being TRBD1 or TRBD2 (5 bases each). Trimming left V 6 bases short and J 6 bases short, with 17 bases between. This CDR3 spans 15 amino acids. Germline CDR1 and CDR2: KGHSH and LQKENI. In DNA, the CDR3 is TGTGCCAGCTCGCAGACGAGGGGCGCATCCGGGGAGCTGTTTTTT. This gives the protein CASSQTRGASGELFF.

This clonotype was counted only a few times. This sequence joins TRBV29-1 and TRBJ1-1, with 8 bases identical to TRBD1. The CDR3 spans 14 residues. With 4 bases clipped from V and 1 base from J, the junction kept 5 bases outside the gene matches. The germline CDR1 and CDR2 sequences are SQVTM and ANQGSEA. CDR3 in DNA: TGCAGCGTTGCCCCGGGACAGGCGAACACTGAAGCTTTCTTT. As protein: CSVAPGQANTEAFF.

Only a few counts were recorded for this clonotype. V usage is TRBV28 and J usage is TRBJ2-7, with D maybe TRBD1 (6 bases). Trimming removed 6 bases at V and 0 bases at J, with 15 bases between. The germline CDR1 and CDR2 sequences are MDHEN and SYDVKM. The CDR3 is 15 residues long. The CDR3 DNA follows: TGTGCCAGCAGAGAACAGGGTGGGGTCTCCTACGAGCAGTACTTC. Translating gives CASREQGGVSYEQYF.

This chain joins TRBV7-9 and TRBJ2-6; D ambiguous. The CDR3 runs to 15 residues. With 4 bases removed from V and 0 bases from J, the gap between germline ends came to 7 bases. The germline CDR1 and CDR2 sequences are SEHNR and FQNEAQ (reference sequence). The CDR3 protein is CASSSNPSGANVLTF. In DNA form, the CDR3 reads TGTGCCAGCAGCTCTAACCCCTCTGGGGCCAACGTCCTGACTTTC.

The chain combines TRBV5-1 with TRBJ2-7, with D perhaps matching TRBD1 (5 bases). Germline values: CDR1 SGHRS, CDR2 YFSETQ. This CDR3 region has 12 residues. Trimming took 4 bases from V and 5 from J, leaving 10 bases between them. CDR3 bases: TGCGCCAGCAGCGGGGCTTCCCACGAGCAGTACTTC. Translated: CASSGASHEQYF.

The gene calls are TRBV24-1 and TRBJ1-5; the D is unclear. The CDR3 is 14 residues long. V lost 3 bases and J 6 bases, leaving 11 bases between the germline ends. Per germline, CDR1 KGHDR and CDR2 SFDVKD. In nucleotides, the CDR3 is TGTGCCACCAGTGATGGGTCGGCGGGTCAGCCCCAGCATTTT. It codes for CATSDGSAGQPQHF.

CDR3: CSVEGGGRGGNGYTF. The CDR3 DNA reads as TGCAGCGTTGAAGGAGGTGGGAGAGGGGGGAATGGCTACACCTTC. The V call is TRBV29-1, the J call TRBJ1-2; perhaps TRBD1 as D (6 bases). Looked up from germline, CDR1 is SQVTM and CDR2 is ANQGSEA. There are 15 residues in the CDR3. Trimming left V 1 base short and J 6 bases short, with 18 bases between.

As DNA, the CDR3 is TGTGCCAGCAGTTACTCAGGTATTGGGAACACTGAAGCTTTCTTT. As protein: CASSYSGIGNTEAFF. This rearrangement joins TRBV6-5 to TRBJ1-1; D unresolved. This CDR3 has 15 amino acids. Germline V gene data show CDR1 as MNHEY and CDR2 as SVGAGI. V lost 0 bases and J 1 base, leaving 9 bases between the germline ends.

V usage is TRBV7-6 and J usage is TRBJ2-3, with TRBD2 matching over 12 bases. CDR1 is SGHVS and CDR2 is FNYEAQ in the germline V gene. The CDR3 runs 15 residues. Trimming at V came to 1 base and at J to 7 bases, leaving 3 bases not matched to a gene. Here the CDR3 reads CASSLGTSGTNTQYF. Written as DNA, the CDR3 is TGTGCCAGCAGCTTAGGGACTAGCGGGACTAATACGCAGTATTTT.

This clonotype showed up just once. CDR3 sequence: CSANNRKPELAGAYNEQFF. CDR3 in DNA: TGCAGTGCTAATAACCGAAAGCCCGAACTAGCGGGAGCCTACAATGAGCAGTTCTTC. The rearrangement links TRBV20-1 to TRBJ2-1; 11 bases map to TRBD2. The CDR3 sequence is 19 residues long. The germline gives CDR1 DFQATT, CDR2 SNEGSKA (reference sequence). Germline trimming cut 4 bases from V and 2 bases from J; bases unmatched to any gene: 16.

The table lists this clonotype with a few counts. The rearrangement uses TRBV3-1 and TRBJ2-7; the D is unclear. The DNA end is a closer match to TRBJ2-5, so the J assignment may be wrong. The germline CDR1 and CDR2 sequences are LGHDT and YNNKEL (reference sequence). The CDR3 has 13 residues. CDR3 amino acids: CASSQDMGETQYF. In nucleotides, the CDR3 is TGTGCCAGCAGCCAAGATATGGGGGAGACCCAGTACTTC.

The chain carries TRBV7-9 and TRBJ2-3; D is possibly TRBD2 (5 bases). CDR1 and CDR2 (germline): SEHNR, FQNEAQ (reference sequence). CDR3 length: 15 residues. V gave up 5 bases and J gave up 4 bases, with 16 bases separating them. DNA for the CDR3: TGTGCCAGCAGCAAACTTCGGGCGGGCGCAGATACGCAGTATTTT. Translation: CASSKLRAGADTQYF.

V and J are TRBV5-1 and TRBJ2-5; 10 bases agree with TRBD2. Germline V CDR1 and CDR2: SGHRS, YFSETQ. The CDR3 is 15 amino acids. CDR3 protein: CVCRAASGRQETQYF. The CDR3 nucleotides are TGCGTCTGTAGGGCGGCTAGCGGGAGACAAGAGACCCAGTACTTC.

This chain joins TRBV4-1 and TRBJ2-1, with 9 nucleotides matching TRBD2. From germline, CDR1 is MGHRA and CDR2 YSYEKL. V was pared by 4 bases and J by 6 bases, with 10 bases of the junction left unmatched. This CDR3 is built from 16 residues. CDR3: CASSRTLAGWGNEQFF. In nucleotides, the CDR3 is TGCGCCAGCAGCCGGACCCTAGCGGGATGGGGCAATGAGCAGTTCTTC.

The chain has TRBV29-1 and TRBJ2-7, with D unclear. V was cut by 7 bases and J by 3 bases, with 19 bases left in between. CDR1 and CDR2 from the germline V gene are SQVTM and ANQGSEA. The CDR3 runs 14 residues. CDR3 nucleotide sequence: TGCAGCGCTTCCATACCTGCCGTCCTCTACGAGCAGTACTTC. Its protein product is CSASIPAVLYEQYF.

The chain joins TRBV2 to TRBJ2-5; D gene unclear. Trimming pared 5 bases from V and 5 bases from J, leaving 15 bases between. Germline CDR1 and CDR2: SNHLY and FYNNEI. CDR3 length: 14 residues. The CDR3 DNA reads as TGTGCCAGCAGTTGGGATGAGAGATCGGAGACCCAGTACTTC. It yields the protein CASSWDERSETQYF.

This clonotype showed up just once. The chain combines TRBV20-1 with TRBJ2-3; D may match TRBD1 or TRBD2 (7 bases each). CDR1 is DFQATT, CDR2 SNEGSKA, per germline (reference sequence). The CDR3 sequence is 13 residues long. V lost 6 bases and J 4 bases, leaving 14 bases between the germline ends. The CDR3 sequence is CSARGGGPDTQYF. DNA of the CDR3: TGCAGTGCCAGGGGGGGAGGCCCAGATACGCAGTATTTT.

On this clonotype itself: It may be a read error: a sequence one base away is much more abundant. The chain uses TRBV20-1 and TRBJ2-1; D might be TRBD1 or TRBD2, each matching 5 bases. The CDR3 consists of 15 residues. V was shortened by 6 bases and J by 10 bases, with 25 bases between the two germline ends. Per germline, CDR1 DFQATT and CDR2 SNEGSKA (reference sequence). The CDR3 sequence is CSASTGTRNIKEQFF. CDR3 nucleotides: TGCAGTGCGAGTACCGGGACGAGGAACATAAAGGAGCAGTTCTTC.